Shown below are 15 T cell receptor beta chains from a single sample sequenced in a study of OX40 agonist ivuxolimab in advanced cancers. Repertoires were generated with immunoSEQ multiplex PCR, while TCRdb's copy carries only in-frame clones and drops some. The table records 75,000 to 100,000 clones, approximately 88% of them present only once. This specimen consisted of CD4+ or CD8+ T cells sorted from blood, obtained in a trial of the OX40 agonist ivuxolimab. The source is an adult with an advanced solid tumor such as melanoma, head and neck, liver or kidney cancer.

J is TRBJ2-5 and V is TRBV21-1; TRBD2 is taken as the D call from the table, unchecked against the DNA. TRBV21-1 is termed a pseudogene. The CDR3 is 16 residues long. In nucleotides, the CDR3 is TGTGCCAGCAGCAAAGGGGCTAGTGGGGGGATTGAGACCCAGTACTTC. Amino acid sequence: CASSKGASGGIETQYF.

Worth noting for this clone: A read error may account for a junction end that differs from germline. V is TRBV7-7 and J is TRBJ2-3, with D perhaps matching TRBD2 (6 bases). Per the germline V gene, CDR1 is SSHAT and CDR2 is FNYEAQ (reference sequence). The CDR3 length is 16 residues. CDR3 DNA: TGTGCTAGCAGCTTAGTCCCGGCGGGGCGCCCCGATACGCAGTATTTT. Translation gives CASSLVPAGRPDTQYF.

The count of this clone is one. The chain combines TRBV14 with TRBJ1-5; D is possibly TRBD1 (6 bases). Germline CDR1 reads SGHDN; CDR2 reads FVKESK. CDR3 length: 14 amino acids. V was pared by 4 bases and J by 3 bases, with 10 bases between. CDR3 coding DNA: TGTGCCAGCAGCCCGACAGGACTCAATCAGCCCCAGCATTTT. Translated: CASSPTGLNQPQHF.

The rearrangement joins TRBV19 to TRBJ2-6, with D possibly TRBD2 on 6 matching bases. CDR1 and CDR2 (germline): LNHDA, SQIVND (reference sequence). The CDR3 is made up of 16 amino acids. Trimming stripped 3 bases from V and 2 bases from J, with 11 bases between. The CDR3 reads CASSIRPGAGANVLTF. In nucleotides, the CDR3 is TGTGCCAGTAGTATCCGTCCGGGGGCTGGGGCCAACGTCCTGACTTTC.

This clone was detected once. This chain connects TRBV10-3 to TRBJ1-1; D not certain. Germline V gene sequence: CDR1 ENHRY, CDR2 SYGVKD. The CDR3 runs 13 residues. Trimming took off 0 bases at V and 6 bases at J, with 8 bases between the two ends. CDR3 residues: CAISESVDAEAFF. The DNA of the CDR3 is TGTGCCATCAGTGAGTCGGTCGATGCTGAAGCTTTCTTT.

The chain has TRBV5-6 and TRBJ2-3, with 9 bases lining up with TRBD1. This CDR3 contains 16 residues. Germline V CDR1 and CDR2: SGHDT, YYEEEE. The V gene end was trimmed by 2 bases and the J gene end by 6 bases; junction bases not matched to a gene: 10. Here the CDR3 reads CASSFTPDRGSDTQYF. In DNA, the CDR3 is TGTGCCAGCAGCTTCACTCCAGACAGGGGGTCTGATACGCAGTATTTT.

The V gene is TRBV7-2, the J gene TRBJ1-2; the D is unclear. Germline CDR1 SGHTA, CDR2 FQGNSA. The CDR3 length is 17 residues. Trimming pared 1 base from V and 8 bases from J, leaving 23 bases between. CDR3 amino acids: CASSLDPAGGGRRGYTF. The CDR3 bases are TGTGCCAGCAGCTTAGATCCGGCAGGTGGTGGTAGGAGAGGCTACACCTTC.

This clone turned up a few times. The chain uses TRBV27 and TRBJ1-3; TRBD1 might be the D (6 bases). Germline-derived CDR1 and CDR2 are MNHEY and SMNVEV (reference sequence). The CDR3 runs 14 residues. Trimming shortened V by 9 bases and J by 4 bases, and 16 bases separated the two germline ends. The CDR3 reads CASRGAQGGNTIYF. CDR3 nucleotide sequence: TGTGCCAGTAGGGGGGCACAGGGCGGAAACACCATATATTTT.

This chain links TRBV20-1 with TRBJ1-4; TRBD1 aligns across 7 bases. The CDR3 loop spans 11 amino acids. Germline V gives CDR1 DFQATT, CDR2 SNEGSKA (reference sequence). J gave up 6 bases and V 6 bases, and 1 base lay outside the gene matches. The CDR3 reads CSARGDEKLFF. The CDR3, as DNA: TGCAGTGCCAGGGGGGATGAAAAACTGTTTTTT.

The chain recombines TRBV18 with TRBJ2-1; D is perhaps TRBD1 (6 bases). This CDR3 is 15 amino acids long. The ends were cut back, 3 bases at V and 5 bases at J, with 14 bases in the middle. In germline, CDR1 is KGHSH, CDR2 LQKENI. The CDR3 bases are TGTGCCAGCTCACCGACCACAGGGACGAACAATGAGCAGTTCTTC. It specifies CASSPTTGTNNEQFF.

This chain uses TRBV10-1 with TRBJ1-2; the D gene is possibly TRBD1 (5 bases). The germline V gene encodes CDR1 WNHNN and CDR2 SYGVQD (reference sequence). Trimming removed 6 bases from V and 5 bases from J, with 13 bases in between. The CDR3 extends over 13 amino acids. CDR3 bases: TGCGCCAGCAGCCCCGGGGGAGGTTATGGCTACACCTTC. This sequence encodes CASSPGGGYGYTF.

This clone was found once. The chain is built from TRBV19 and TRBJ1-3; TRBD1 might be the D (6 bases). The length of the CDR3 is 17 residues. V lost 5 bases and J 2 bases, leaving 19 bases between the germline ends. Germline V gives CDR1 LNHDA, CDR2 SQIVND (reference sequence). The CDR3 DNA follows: TGTGCCAGTAGTCCTACATGGGGGCCCCAAACTGGAAACACCATATATTTT. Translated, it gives CASSPTWGPQTGNTIYF. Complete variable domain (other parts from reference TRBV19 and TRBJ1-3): DGGITQSPKYLFRKEGQNVTLSCEQNLNHDAMYWYRQDPGQGLRLIYYSQIVNDFQKGDIAEGYSVSREKKESFPLTVTSAQKNPTAFYLCASSPTWGPQTGNTIYFGEGSWLTVV.

CDR3 protein: CASSDGTAKNEQFF. In nucleotides, the CDR3 is TGTGCCAGCAGTGACGGGACAGCGAAAAATGAGCAGTTCTTC. The gene calls are TRBV6-4 and TRBJ2-1; 7 bases line up with TRBD1. J lost 7 bases, V lost 2 bases, and 5 bases had no gene match. The CDR3 has 14 amino acids. Germline V gives CDR1 MRHNA, CDR2 SNTAGT.

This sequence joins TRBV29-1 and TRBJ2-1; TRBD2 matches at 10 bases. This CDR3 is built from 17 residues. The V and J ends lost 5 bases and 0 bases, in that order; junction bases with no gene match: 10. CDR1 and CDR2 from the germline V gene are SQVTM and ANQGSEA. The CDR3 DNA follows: TGCAGCGTTCGGACTAGCGGCGGGACGAGCTCCTACAATGAGCAGTTCTTC. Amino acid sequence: CSVRTSGGTSSYNEQFF.

The CDR3 region has the DNA TGTGCCAGTGACCCGGGTTGGGGCAATGAGCAGTTCTTC. This translates into CASDPGWGNEQFF. The rearrangement links TRBV19 to TRBJ2-1; no reliable D call. The CDR3 spans 13 residues. V lost 8 bases, J lost 6 bases, and 14 bases lay in between. Germline V gene sequence: CDR1 LNHDA, CDR2 SQIVND (reference sequence).